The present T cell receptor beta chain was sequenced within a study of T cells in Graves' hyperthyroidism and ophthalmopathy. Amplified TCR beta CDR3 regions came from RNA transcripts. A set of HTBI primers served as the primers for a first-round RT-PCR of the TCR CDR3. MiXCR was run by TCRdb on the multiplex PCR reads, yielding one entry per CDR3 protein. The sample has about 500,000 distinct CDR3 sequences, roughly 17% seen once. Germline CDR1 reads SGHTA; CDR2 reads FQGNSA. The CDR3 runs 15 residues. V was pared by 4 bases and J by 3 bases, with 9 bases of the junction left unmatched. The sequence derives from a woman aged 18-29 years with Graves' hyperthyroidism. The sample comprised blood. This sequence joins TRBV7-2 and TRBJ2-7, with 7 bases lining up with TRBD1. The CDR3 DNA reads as TGTGCCAGCAGCTCCGCTAGGGGGCACCTCTACGAGCAGTACTTC. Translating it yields CASSSARGHLYEQYF.